The present T cell receptor beta chain was sequenced within a study of T-cell reconstitution after alpha-beta-depleted transplantation in children. This clonotype was detected once. The V end was cut by 4 bases, the J end by 2 bases, with 18 bases between. The CDR3 is made up of 18 amino acids. In germline, CDR1 is PRHDT, CDR2 FYEKMQ (reference sequence). As it was prepared, the TCRbeta library received unique molecular identifiers. From the PCR reads, TCRdb called clonotypes with MiXCR, one entry per CDR3 protein. Here the sample spans roughly 500,000 distinct CDR3 sequences, 32% being singletons. Specimen: PBMCs from the stem cell graft donor, collected from the stem cell graft. This TCR was sampled from a human donor who donated a stem cell graft to a child with aplastic anemia. The V gene is TRBV13, the J gene TRBJ2-6, with D possibly being TRBD1 or TRBD2 (7 bases each). As DNA, the CDR3 is TGTGCCAGCAGCTCCCTTGGCAGGGGGGGTGCTGGGGCCAACGTCCTGACTTTC. This sequence encodes CASSSLGRGGAGANVLTF. Full variable domain (remainder filled in from reference TRBV13 and TRBJ2-6): AAGVIQSPRHLIKEKRETATLKCYPIPRHDTVYWYQQGPGQDPQFLISFYEKMQSDKGSIPDRFSAQQFSDYHSELNMSSLELGDSALYFCASSSLGRGGAGANVLTFGAGSRLTVL.